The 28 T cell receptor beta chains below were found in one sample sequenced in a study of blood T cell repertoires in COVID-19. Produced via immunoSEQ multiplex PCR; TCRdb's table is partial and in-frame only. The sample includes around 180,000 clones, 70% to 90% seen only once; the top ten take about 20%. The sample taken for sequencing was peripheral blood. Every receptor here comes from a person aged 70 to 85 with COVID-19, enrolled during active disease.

The CDR3 sequence is CASSQPRDWGATNEKLFF. The CDR3 nucleotides are TGTGCCAGCAGCCAGCCCAGGGATTGGGGGGCAACTAATGAAAAACTGTTTTTT. The chain has TRBV5-8 and TRBJ1-4, with D tentatively TRBD1 (5 bases). The CDR3 has 18 residues. Germline V lookup: CDR1 SGHTS, CDR2 YDEGEE. V was clipped by 4 bases and J by 0 bases, with 19 bases between them.

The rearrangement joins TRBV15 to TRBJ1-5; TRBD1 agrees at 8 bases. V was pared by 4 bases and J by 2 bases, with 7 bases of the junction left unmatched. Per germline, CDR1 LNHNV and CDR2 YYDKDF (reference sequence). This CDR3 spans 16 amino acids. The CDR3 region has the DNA TGTGCCACCAGCACTAGGACAGGGACAGGCAATCAGCCCCAGCATTTT. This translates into CATSTRTGTGNQPQHF.

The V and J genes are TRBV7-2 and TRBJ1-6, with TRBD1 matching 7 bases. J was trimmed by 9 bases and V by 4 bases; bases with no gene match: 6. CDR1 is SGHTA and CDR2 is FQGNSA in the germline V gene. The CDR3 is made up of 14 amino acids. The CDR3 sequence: CASSYSQGSSPLHF. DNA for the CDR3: TGTGCCAGCAGCTATTCACAGGGGTCTTCACCCCTCCACTTT.

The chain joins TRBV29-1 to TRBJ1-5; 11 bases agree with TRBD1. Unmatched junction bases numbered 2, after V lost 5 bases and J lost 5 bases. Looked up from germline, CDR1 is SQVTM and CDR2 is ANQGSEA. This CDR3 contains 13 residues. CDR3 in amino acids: CSVMGQGDQPQHF. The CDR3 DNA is TGCAGCGTTATGGGACAGGGGGATCAGCCCCAGCATTTT.

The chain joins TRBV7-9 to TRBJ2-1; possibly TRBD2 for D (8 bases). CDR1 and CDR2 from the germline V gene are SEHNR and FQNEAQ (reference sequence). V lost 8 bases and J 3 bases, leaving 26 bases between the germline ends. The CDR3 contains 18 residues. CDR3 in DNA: TGTGCCAGCCCCAGGGGGATAGCGGGGCCAGAGTTCTACAATGAGCAGTTCTTC. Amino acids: CASPRGIAGPEFYNEQFF. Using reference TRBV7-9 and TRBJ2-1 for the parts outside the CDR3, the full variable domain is DTGVSQNPRHKITKRGQNVTFRCDPISEHNRLYWYRQTLGQGPEFLTYFQNEAQLEKSRLLSDRFSAERPKGSFSTLEIQRTEQGDSAMYLCASPRGIAGPEFYNEQFFGPGTRLTVL.

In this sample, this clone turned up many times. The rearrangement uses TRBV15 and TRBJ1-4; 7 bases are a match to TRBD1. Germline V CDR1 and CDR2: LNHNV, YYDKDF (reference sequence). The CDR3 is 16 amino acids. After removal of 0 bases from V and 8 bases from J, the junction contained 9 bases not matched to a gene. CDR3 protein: CATSRDGTVGGEKLFF. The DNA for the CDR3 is TGTGCCACCAGCAGAGATGGGACAGTCGGAGGAGAAAAACTGTTTTTT.

CDR3 region: CASSPLSQLNTEAFF. CDR3 bases: TGTGCCAGCAGCCCGCTATCCCAACTGAACACTGAAGCTTTCTTT. V and J are TRBV5-6 and TRBJ1-1, with no clear D. Deletions cut 4 bases from V and 0 bases from J, with 13 bases between. Looked up from germline, CDR1 is SGHDT and CDR2 is YYEEEE. The CDR3 consists of 15 residues. The complete variable domain, with remaining parts taken from reference TRBV5-6 and TRBJ1-1, reads DAGVTQSPTHLIKTRGQQVTLRCSPKSGHDTVSWYQQALGQGPQFIFQYYEEEERQRGNFPDRFSGHQFPNYSSELNVNALLLGDSALYLCASSPLSQLNTEAFFGQGTRLTVV.

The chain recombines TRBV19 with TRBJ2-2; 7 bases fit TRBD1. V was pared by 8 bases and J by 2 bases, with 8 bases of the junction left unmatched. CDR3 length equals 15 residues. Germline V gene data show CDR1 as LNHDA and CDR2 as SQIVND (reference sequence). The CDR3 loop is CASRQRQGNTGELFF. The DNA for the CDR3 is TGTGCCAGTCGACAAAGACAGGGAAACACCGGGGAGCTGTTTTTT. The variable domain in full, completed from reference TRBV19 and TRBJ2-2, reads DGGITQSPKYLFRKEGQNVTLSCEQNLNHDAMYWYRQDPGQGLRLIYYSQIVNDFQKGDIAEGYSVSREKKESFPLTVTSAQKNPTAFYLCASRQRQGNTGELFFGEGSRLTVL.

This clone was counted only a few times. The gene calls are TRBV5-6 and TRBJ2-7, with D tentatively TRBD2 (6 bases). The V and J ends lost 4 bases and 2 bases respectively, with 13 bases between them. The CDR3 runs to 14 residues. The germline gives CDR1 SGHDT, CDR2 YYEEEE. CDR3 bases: TGTGCCAGCAGCGCGGTGACTAGTCCCTACGAGCAGTACTTC. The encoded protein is CASSAVTSPYEQYF.

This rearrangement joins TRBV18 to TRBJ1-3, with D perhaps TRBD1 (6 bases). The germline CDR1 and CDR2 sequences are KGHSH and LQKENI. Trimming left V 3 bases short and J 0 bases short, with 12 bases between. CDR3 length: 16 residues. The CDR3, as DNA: TGTGCCAGCTCACCCGGGTTACAGGGCTCTGGAAACACCATATATTTT. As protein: CASSPGLQGSGNTIYF.

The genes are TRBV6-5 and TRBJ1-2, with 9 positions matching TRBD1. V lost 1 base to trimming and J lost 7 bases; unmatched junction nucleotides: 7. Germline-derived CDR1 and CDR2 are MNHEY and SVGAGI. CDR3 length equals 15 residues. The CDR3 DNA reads TGTGCCAGCAGTTACTGGGACAGGGATTCGCCTGGCTACACCTTC. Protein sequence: CASSYWDRDSPGYTF.

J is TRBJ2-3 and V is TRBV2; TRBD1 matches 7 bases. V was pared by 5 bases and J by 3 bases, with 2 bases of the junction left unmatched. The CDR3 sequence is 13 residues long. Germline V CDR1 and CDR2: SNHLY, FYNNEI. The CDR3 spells CASSLDRTDTQYF. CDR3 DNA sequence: TGTGCCAGCAGTTTGGACAGGACAGATACGCAGTATTTT.

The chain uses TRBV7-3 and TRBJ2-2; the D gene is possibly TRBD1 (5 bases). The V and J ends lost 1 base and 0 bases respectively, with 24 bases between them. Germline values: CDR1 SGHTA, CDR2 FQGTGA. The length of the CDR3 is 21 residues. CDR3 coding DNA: TGTGCCAGCAGCTTAAAAATCGGCGGCTCAGGGCGCCGTACGAACACCGGGGAGCTGTTTTTT. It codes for CASSLKIGGSGRRTNTGELFF.

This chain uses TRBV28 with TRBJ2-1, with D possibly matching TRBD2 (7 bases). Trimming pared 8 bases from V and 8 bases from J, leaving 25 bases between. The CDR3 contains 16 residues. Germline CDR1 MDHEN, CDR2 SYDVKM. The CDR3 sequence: CASPPGGDKILDEQFF. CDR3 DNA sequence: TGTGCCAGCCCTCCTGGGGGGGACAAGATCCTCGATGAGCAGTTCTTC.

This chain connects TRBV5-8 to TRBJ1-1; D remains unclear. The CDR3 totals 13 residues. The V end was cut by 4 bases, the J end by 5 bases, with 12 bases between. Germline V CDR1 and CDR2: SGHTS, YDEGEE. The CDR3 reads CASSVRSWTEAFF. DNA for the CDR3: TGTGCCAGCAGCGTCCGGTCTTGGACTGAAGCTTTCTTT.

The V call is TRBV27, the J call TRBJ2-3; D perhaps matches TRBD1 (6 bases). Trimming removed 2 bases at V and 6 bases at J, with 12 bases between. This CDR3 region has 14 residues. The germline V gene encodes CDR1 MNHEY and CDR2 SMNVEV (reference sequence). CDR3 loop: CASSLGGPRDTQYF. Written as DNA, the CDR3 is TGTGCCAGCAGTTTAGGGGGCCCACGTGATACGCAGTATTTT.

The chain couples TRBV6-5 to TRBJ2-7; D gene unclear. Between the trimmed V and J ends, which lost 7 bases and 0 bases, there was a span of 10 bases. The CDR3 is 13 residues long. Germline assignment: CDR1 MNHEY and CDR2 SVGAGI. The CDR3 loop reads CASMPASSYEQYF. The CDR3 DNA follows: TGTGCCAGCATGCCTGCGAGCTCCTACGAGCAGTACTTC.

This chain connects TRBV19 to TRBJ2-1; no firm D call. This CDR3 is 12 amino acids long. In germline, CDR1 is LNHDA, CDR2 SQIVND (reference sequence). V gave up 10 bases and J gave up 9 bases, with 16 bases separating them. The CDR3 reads CAIGPPGGEQFF. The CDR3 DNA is TGTGCCATCGGCCCCCCCGGCGGTGAGCAGTTCTTC.

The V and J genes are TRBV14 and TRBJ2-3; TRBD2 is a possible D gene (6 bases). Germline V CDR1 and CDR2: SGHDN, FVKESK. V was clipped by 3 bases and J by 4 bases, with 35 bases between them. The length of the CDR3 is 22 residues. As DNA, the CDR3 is TGTGCCAGCAGCCAGCCAGGCGGGAACCGGGCCAGATTTTTGCCGGCGGCAGATACGCAGTATTTT. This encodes CASSQPGGNRARFLPAADTQYF.

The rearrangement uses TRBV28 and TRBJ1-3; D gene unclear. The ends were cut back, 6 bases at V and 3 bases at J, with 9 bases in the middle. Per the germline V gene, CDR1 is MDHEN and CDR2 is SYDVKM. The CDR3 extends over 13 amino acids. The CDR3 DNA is TGTGCCAGCAGGAAAGGAGGTGGAAACACCATATATTTT. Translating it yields CASRKGGGNTIYF.

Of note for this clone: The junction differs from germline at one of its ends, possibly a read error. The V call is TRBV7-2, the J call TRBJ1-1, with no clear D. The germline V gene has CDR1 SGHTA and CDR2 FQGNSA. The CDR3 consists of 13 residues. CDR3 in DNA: TGTGCCAGCAGCTTGCCGGTAAACAGTGAAGCTTTCTTT. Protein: CASSLPVNSEAFF.

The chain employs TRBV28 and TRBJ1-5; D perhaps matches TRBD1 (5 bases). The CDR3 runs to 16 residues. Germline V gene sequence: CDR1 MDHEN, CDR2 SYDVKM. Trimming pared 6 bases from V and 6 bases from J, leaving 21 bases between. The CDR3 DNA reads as TGTGCCAGCAGCCGCCGTGGCGGGGGGGGTAGTCAGCCCCAGCATTTT. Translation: CASSRRGGGGSQPQHF. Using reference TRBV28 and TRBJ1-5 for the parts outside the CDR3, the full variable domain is DVKVTQSSRYLVKRTGEKVFLECVQDMDHENMFWYRQDPGLGLRLIYFSYDVKMKEKGDIPEGYSVSREKKERFSLILESASTNQTSMYLCASSRRGGGGSQPQHFGDGTRLSIL.

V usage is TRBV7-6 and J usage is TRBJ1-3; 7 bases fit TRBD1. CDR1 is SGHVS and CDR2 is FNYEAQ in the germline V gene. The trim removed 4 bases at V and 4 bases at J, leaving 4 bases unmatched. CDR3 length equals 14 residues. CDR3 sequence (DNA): TGTGCCAGCAGCTCGACAGGGAGAGGAAACACCATATATTTT. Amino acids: CASSSTGRGNTIYF.

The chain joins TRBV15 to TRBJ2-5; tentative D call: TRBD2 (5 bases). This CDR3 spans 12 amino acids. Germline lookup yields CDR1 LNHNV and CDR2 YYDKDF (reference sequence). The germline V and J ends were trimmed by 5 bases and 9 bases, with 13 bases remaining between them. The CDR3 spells CATSRRLGAQYF. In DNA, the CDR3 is TGTGCCACCAGCCGCCGACTCGGGGCCCAGTACTTC. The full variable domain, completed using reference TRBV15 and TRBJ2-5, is DAMVIQNPRYQVTQFGKPVTLSCSQTLNHNVMYWYQQKSSQAPKLLFHYYDKDFNNEADTPDNFQSRRPNTSFCFLDIRSPGLGDTAMYLCATSRRLGAQYFGPGTRLLVL.

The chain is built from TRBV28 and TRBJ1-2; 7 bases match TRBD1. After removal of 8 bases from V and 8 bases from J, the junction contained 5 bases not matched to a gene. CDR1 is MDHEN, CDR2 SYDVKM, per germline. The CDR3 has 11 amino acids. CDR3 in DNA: TGTGCCAGCTACACAGGGGACGGCTACACCTTC. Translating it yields CASYTGDGYTF.

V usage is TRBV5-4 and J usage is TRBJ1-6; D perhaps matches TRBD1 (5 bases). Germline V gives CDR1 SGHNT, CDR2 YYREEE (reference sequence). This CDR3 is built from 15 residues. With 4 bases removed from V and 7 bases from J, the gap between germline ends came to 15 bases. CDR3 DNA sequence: TGTGCCAGCAGCCTGGCCCCCAGGGCGAATTCACCCCTCCACTTT. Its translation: CASSLAPRANSPLHF.

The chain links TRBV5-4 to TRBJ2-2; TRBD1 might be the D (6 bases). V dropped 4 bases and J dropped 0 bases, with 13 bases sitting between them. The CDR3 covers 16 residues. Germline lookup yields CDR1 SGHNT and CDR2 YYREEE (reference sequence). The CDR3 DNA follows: TGTGCCAGCAGCCTAGGACAGTCACCGAACACCGGGGAGCTGTTTTTT. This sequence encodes CASSLGQSPNTGELFF.

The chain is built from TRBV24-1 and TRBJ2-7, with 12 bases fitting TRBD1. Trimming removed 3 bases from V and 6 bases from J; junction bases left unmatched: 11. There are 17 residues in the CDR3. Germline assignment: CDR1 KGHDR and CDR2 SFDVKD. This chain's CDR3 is CATSDLTGQGARREQYF. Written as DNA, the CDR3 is TGTGCCACCAGTGATCTAACGGGACAGGGGGCGCGCCGCGAGCAGTACTTC.